This TCR beta chain was profiled in a study of vaccination effects on CD4 cells after COVID-19. Repertoires were generated with immunoSEQ multiplex PCR, while TCRdb's copy carries only in-frame clones and drops some. The top ten clones hold 2.5% to 3% of a sample with some 60,000 clones, around 69% of them seen once. The CDR3 runs to 13 residues. V shed 8 bases and J shed 1 base, with 11 bases lying between them. Germline V gene data show CDR1 as MGHDK and CDR2 as SYGVNS. Pools of viral peptides were used by the ViraFEST assay to expand antigen-specific CD4+ T cells ahead of sequencing. Isolation of CD4+ T cells took place after approximately 10 days of culture. Vaccinated recipients, who were negative for nucleocapsid antibodies, had no history of SARS-CoV-2 infection. A word on this clone: Its antigen is undetermined.

This receptor was taken from a human donor who received a COVID-19 vaccine. The J gene is TRBJ2-5, the V gene TRBV25-1; perhaps TRBD2 as D (5 bases). The input for sequencing was CD4+ T cells from PBMCs cultured with HCoV-NL63 spike peptides, taken before COVID-19 vaccination. The CDR3 coding sequence is TGTGCCAGCGGCGGGTGGCTCCAAGAGACCCAGTACTTC. Translation: CASGGWLQETQYF.